A single sample is the source of the 26 T cell receptor beta chains below, sequenced in a study of CD8 T cells in Susac syndrome. RNA was extracted with the RNeasy kit, and a quantity of roughly 0.45 to 1 ug was reverse transcribed using random hexamers. TCRdb independently ran MiXCR on the immunoSEQ multiplex PCR reads; one entry per CDR3 protein. The sample holds approximately 270,000 distinct CDR3 sequences, 90% to 95% seen once. Material: CD4+ T cells from PBMCs. These receptors originate from a human donor with multiple sclerosis.

The genes are TRBV4-1 and TRBJ2-3, with D unresolved. In germline, CDR1 is MGHRA, CDR2 YSYEKL. The CDR3 sequence is 13 residues long. Trimming removed 8 bases from V and 4 bases from J, with 13 bases in between. The DNA for the CDR3 is TGCGCCAGCCGCCGTCCGTCGGCAGATACGCAGTATTTT. It translates to CASRRPSADTQYF.

On this clonotype itself: At one end, the junction sequence differs from germline, possibly due to a read error. V and J are TRBV24-1 and TRBJ2-1; 7 nucleotides match TRBD2. Germline V gene data show CDR1 as KGHDR and CDR2 as SFDVKD. CDR3 length: 16 residues. CDR3 DNA sequence: TGTGCCACCAGTGACTCTGGACTAGGCCCCTACCATGAGCAGTTCTTC. Protein: CATSDSGLGPYHEQFF.

This clonotype is a singleton in its sample. The V call is TRBV5-4, the J call TRBJ2-5; D possibly corresponds to TRBD2 (8 bases). The CDR3 is made up of 15 amino acids. V was pared by 0 bases and J by 9 bases, with 18 bases between. Germline V gene data show CDR1 as SGHNT and CDR2 as YYREEE (reference sequence). CDR3 residues: CASSLVGGTGGAQYF. The CDR3 DNA reads TGTGCCAGCAGCTTGGTAGGGGGCACGGGAGGGGCCCAGTACTTC.

This clonotype was seen once. The genes are TRBV10-3 and TRBJ2-5; TRBD1 matches at 9 bases. Looked up from germline, CDR1 is ENHRY and CDR2 is SYGVKD. V lost 4 bases and J lost 3; bases outside the gene matches: 3. This CDR3 is built from 14 residues. For the CDR3, the DNA is TGTGCCATCAGTGGAGGGACAGGGAAAGAGACCCAGTACTTC. Translated: CAISGGTGKETQYF.

The chain employs TRBV9 and TRBJ2-7, with 11 bases matching TRBD2. The trim removed 3 bases at V and 6 bases at J, leaving 2 bases unmatched. This CDR3 comprises 13 residues. Germline V CDR1 and CDR2: SGDLS, YYNGEE. CDR3 amino acids: CASSEGLAVEQYF. The DNA for the CDR3 is TGTGCCAGCAGCGAGGGACTAGCGGTCGAGCAGTACTTC.

The chain combines TRBV28 with TRBJ2-7; D is undetermined. CDR1 is MDHEN, CDR2 SYDVKM, per germline. The CDR3 contains 15 residues. V was shortened by 4 bases and J by 4 bases, with 17 bases between the two germline ends. CDR3 protein: CASSSTRRSEYEQYF. CDR3 bases: TGTGCCAGCAGTTCGACGCGACGCTCAGAGTACGAGCAGTACTTC.

The rearrangement links TRBV19 to TRBJ2-5; tentatively, D is TRBD1 (6 bases). V lost 5 bases and J lost 5, with 12 bases in between. The germline CDR1 and CDR2 sequences are LNHDA and SQIVND (reference sequence). This CDR3 has 13 residues. The CDR3 region has the DNA TGTGCCAGTAGTGAACAGGGAAGCGAGACCCAGTACTTC. Its translation is CASSEQGSETQYF. The entire variable domain, with the rest obtained from reference TRBV19 and TRBJ2-5, is as follows: DGGITQSPKYLFRKEGQNVTLSCEQNLNHDAMYWYRQDPGQGLRLIYYSQIVNDFQKGDIAEGYSVSREKKESFPLTVTSAQKNPTAFYLCASSEQGSETQYFGPGTRLLVL.

The chain couples TRBV4-1 to TRBJ2-7, with 10 positions matching TRBD2. Germline V lookup: CDR1 MGHRA, CDR2 YSYEKL. The CDR3 loop spans 15 amino acids. J was trimmed by 2 bases and V by 5 bases; bases with no gene match: 6. The CDR3 protein is CASSGLAGGPYEQYF. CDR3 DNA sequence: TGCGCCAGCAGCGGTTTAGCGGGGGGACCCTACGAGCAGTACTTC.

This clonotype occurred a few times. The chain combines TRBV5-4 with TRBJ2-1; no clear D. CDR1 SGHNT and CDR2 YYREEE come from the germline V gene (reference sequence). The CDR3 sequence is 15 residues long. V lost 1 base and J 0 bases, leaving 8 bases between the germline ends. CDR3 DNA: TGTGCCAGCAGCTTGACACTGAGCTCCTACAATGAGCAGTTCTTC. This encodes CASSLTLSSYNEQFF.

The chain recombines TRBV14 with TRBJ1-1; D is unclear. CDR1 and CDR2 from the germline V gene are SGHDN and FVKESK. The germline V and J ends were trimmed by 4 bases and 1 base, with 10 bases remaining between them. CDR3 length: 14 residues. CDR3 sequence reads: CASSPFGPNTEAFF. CDR3 sequence (DNA): TGTGCCAGCAGCCCTTTCGGGCCGAACACTGAAGCTTTCTTT. Looking up the rest from reference TRBV14 and TRBJ1-1 gives the full variable domain: EAGVTQFPSHSVIEKGQTVTLRCDPISGHDNLYWYRRVMGKEIKFLLHFVKESKQDESGMPNNRFLAERTGGTYSTLKVQPAELEDSGVYFCASSPFGPNTEAFFGQGTRLTVV.

Points on this clonotype: A junction boundary mismatches the germline segment, possibly from a read error. The rearrangement links TRBV7-2 to TRBJ1-2; D is perhaps TRBD1 (5 bases). From germline, CDR1 is SGHTA and CDR2 FQGNSA. The CDR3 runs to 14 residues. CDR3 nucleotides: TGTGCCAGCAGGTTAGACCCACAGGTTGGCGGCTACACCTTC. Amino acid sequence: CASRLDPQVGGYTF.

As DNA, the CDR3 is TGTGCCAGCAGCCAAGGGGAGGTTGGAGGAAACTATGGCTACACCTTC. Protein: CASSQGEVGGNYGYTF. The chain is built from TRBV3-1 and TRBJ1-2; D is uncertain. Germline values: CDR1 LGHDT, CDR2 YNNKEL (reference sequence). V was shortened by 1 base and J by 2 bases, with 14 bases between the two germline ends. The CDR3 totals 16 residues.

J is TRBJ2-5 and V is TRBV7-3; D might be TRBD2 (6 bases). The CDR3 extends over 14 amino acids. The V gene lost 5 bases and the J gene lost 3 bases, with 13 bases spanning the gap. Germline CDR1 and CDR2: SGHTA and FQGTGA. The CDR3 bases are TGTGCCAGCAGCCGAGGAGGGGCTAAAGAGACCCAGTACTTC. Residues: CASSRGGAKETQYF.

The rearrangement joins TRBV6-1 to TRBJ1-5, with D unclear. Germline V lookup: CDR1 MNHNS, CDR2 SASEGT. V lost 0 bases and J 2 bases, leaving 8 bases between the germline ends. The CDR3 consists of 15 residues. CDR3 loop: CASSEAGGGNQPQHF. For the CDR3, the DNA is TGTGCCAGCAGTGAAGCCGGTGGGGGCAATCAGCCCCAGCATTTT.

The rearrangement links TRBV3-1 to TRBJ2-7; 10 bases map to TRBD2. The length of the CDR3 is 15 residues. The junction had 7 bases not matched to a gene; V was cut back by 1 base and J by 7 bases. Germline assignment: CDR1 LGHDT and CDR2 YNNKEL (reference sequence). Here the CDR3 DNA reads TGTGCCAGCAGCCAAGGGCTAGCGGGAGCTGGGGAGCAGTACGTC. As protein: CASSQGLAGAGEQYV.

This chain joins TRBV29-1 and TRBJ2-1; tentative D call: TRBD1 (6 bases). Germline V gives CDR1 SQVTM, CDR2 ANQGSEA. V shed 8 bases and J shed 5 bases, with 13 bases lying between them. The CDR3 extends over 12 amino acids. CDR3: CSFGQQDNEQFF. In DNA, the CDR3 is TGCAGCTTTGGACAGCAGGACAATGAGCAGTTCTTC.

This chain connects TRBV5-6 to TRBJ2-1; D remains unclear. V lost 2 bases and J lost 5, with 8 bases in between. CDR1 is SGHDT, CDR2 YYEEEE, per germline. The length of the CDR3 is 13 residues. The CDR3 protein is CASSFNPDNEQFF. CDR3 coding DNA: TGTGCCAGCAGCTTCAACCCCGACAATGAGCAGTTCTTC.

This chain connects TRBV12-3 or TRBV12-4 to TRBJ2-1, with 12 bases fitting TRBD1. The CDR3 is made up of 15 amino acids. V lost 6 bases to trimming and J lost 4 bases; unmatched junction nucleotides: 4. The CDR3 is CASSRDRGLYNEQFF. In DNA, the CDR3 is TGTGCCAGCAGCCGGGACAGGGGGCTATACAATGAGCAGTTCTTC.

V usage is TRBV10-3 and J usage is TRBJ2-5; 7 bases line up with TRBD2. The CDR3 totals 15 residues. V gave up 2 bases and J gave up 2 bases; unmatched junction bases: 5. CDR1 is ENHRY, CDR2 SYGVKD, per germline. CDR3 amino acids: CAISETPGLQETQYF. In DNA form, the CDR3 reads TGTGCCATCAGTGAGACACCGGGACTACAAGAGACCCAGTACTTC.

This rearrangement joins TRBV7-9 to TRBJ2-5, with D tentatively TRBD1 or TRBD2 (6 bases each). V was clipped by 1 base and J by 7 bases, with 10 bases between them. The germline V gene encodes CDR1 SEHNR and CDR2 FQNEAQ (reference sequence). The CDR3 loop spans 13 amino acids. The CDR3 is CASSLGGAGTQYF. CDR3 sequence (DNA): TGTGCCAGCAGCTTAGGGGGGGCAGGGACCCAGTACTTC.

Here the CDR3 DNA reads TGTGCCAGCAGCCGCGAGACAGATGGCGCTGAGCAGTTCTTC. Amino acids: CASSRETDGAEQFF. The rearrangement uses TRBV3-1 and TRBJ2-1; D possibly corresponds to TRBD1 (5 bases). Germline assignment: CDR1 LGHDT and CDR2 YNNKEL (reference sequence). Trimming took 4 bases from V and 9 from J, leaving 16 bases between them. The CDR3 totals 14 residues.

This chain links TRBV9 with TRBJ1-2, with a tentative D call TRBD1 (5 bases). The length of the CDR3 is 13 residues. Trimming stripped 3 bases from V and 7 bases from J, with 13 bases between. Germline V lookup: CDR1 SGDLS, CDR2 YYNGEE. CDR3 sequence reads: CASSARGSLGYTF. CDR3 sequence (DNA): TGTGCCAGCAGCGCCCGGGGGTCACTTGGCTACACCTTC. Together with reference TRBV9 and TRBJ1-2, the CDR3 gives the full variable domain: DSGVTQTPKHLITATGQRVTLRCSPRSGDLSVYWYQQSLDQGLQFLIQYYNGEERAKGNILERFSAQQFPDLHSELNLSSLELGDSALYFCASSARGSLGYTFGSGTRLTVV.

This chain uses TRBV30 with TRBJ2-1; 9 bases are shared with TRBD2. The length of the CDR3 is 16 residues. J lost 4 bases, V lost 0 bases, and 7 bases had no gene match. Germline values: CDR1 GTSNPN, CDR2 SVGIG (reference sequence). The CDR3 region is CAWSVGAGGPYNEQFF. As DNA, the CDR3 is TGTGCCTGGAGTGTAGGGGCGGGAGGGCCTTACAATGAGCAGTTCTTC.

CDR3 DNA sequence: TGTGCCAGCAGCACGGGACTAGCGGTGCGGGATACGCAGTATTTT. It yields the protein CASSTGLAVRDTQYF. The J gene is TRBJ2-3, the V gene TRBV13; the match to TRBD2 covers 11 bases. The CDR3 is made up of 15 amino acids. Trimming cost V 5 bases and J 6 bases; bases outside gene matches: 7. Germline V gene sequence: CDR1 PRHDT, CDR2 FYEKMQ (reference sequence).

This clonotype was counted once. The V and J genes are TRBV28 and TRBJ2-7, with 10 positions matching TRBD2. The CDR3 has 16 residues. CDR1 is MDHEN and CDR2 is SYDVKM in the germline V gene. V shed 6 bases, J shed 6 bases, and the junction held 14 bases outside the gene matches. Here the CDR3 reads CASSPGLRAGGREQYV. CDR3 sequence (DNA): TGTGCCAGCAGCCCCGGGCTTCGAGCGGGAGGGCGCGAGCAGTACGTC.

This chain uses TRBV5-1 with TRBJ2-2; 8 bases map to TRBD1. Germline CDR1 SGHRS, CDR2 YFSETQ. The trim removed 3 bases at V and 2 bases at J, leaving 3 bases unmatched. The CDR3 is 15 amino acids. Here the CDR3 reads CASSSGQGNTGELFF. As DNA, the CDR3 is TGCGCCAGCAGCTCCGGACAGGGTAACACCGGGGAGCTGTTTTTT.